These 18 T cell receptor beta chains were all obtained from the same sample, sequenced in a study of T cells in narcolepsy. Libraries were prepared by immunoSEQ multiplex PCR; TCRdb keeps only in-frame clonotypes and omits some of them. The data hold roughly 30,000 clones, with around 80% observed a single time. Input material: CD45RA- memory CD4+ T cells from PBMCs. These TCRs come from a human donor with narcolepsy.

V gene TRBV6-1 combines with J gene TRBJ1-6; possibly TRBD1 for D (6 bases). Germline V lookup: CDR1 MNHNS, CDR2 SASEGT. Trimming took off 5 bases at V and 2 bases at J, with 10 bases between the two ends. The CDR3 is made up of 15 amino acids. The CDR3 is CASSTKGAYNSPLHF. The CDR3 coding sequence is TGTGCCAGCAGTACTAAGGGGGCCTATAATTCACCCCTCCACTTT.

This clone was observed a handful of times. The chain uses TRBV2 and TRBJ2-5, with D unresolved. Germline assignment: CDR1 SNHLY and CDR2 FYNNEI. With 3 bases removed from V and 3 bases from J, the gap between germline ends came to 11 bases. This CDR3 comprises 14 residues. This CDR3 reads CASSDGRIEETQYF. As DNA, the CDR3 is TGTGCCAGCAGTGATGGCAGAATCGAAGAGACCCAGTACTTC.

Only one count was recorded for this clone. The genes are TRBV11-2 and TRBJ2-3, with 7 bases aligning to TRBD2. The length of the CDR3 is 16 residues. CDR1 is SGHAT, CDR2 FQNNGV, per germline. Trimming took 4 bases from V and 11 from J; bases not matched to a gene: 18. DNA of the CDR3: TGTGCCAGCAGCTCCCGACTAGGCGGGGTTTCGGGGGGGCAGTATTTT. Translating it yields CASSSRLGGVSGGQYF.

This clone was observed a single time. The chain links TRBV5-1 to TRBJ2-5; 10 bases agree with TRBD1. V dropped 0 bases and J dropped 3; count of bases not matched to a gene: 8. The CDR3 runs to 17 residues. Germline CDR1 is SGHRS and CDR2 is YFSETQ. The DNA for the CDR3 is TGCGCCAGCAGCTTGGGCCTAAGGACAGGGGGAGAAGAGACCCAGTACTTC. This encodes CASSLGLRTGGEETQYF.

The chain joins TRBV2 to TRBJ1-2; 8 nucleotides align to TRBD1. CDR3 length: 15 residues. V lost 7 bases, J lost 7 bases, and 14 bases stayed unmatched. Germline CDR1 and CDR2: SNHLY and FYNNEI. The CDR3 sequence: CASTMDRAIAGGYTF. The CDR3 DNA sequence: TGTGCCAGCACGATGGACAGGGCTATAGCAGGTGGCTACACCTTC.

Concerning this clone itself: The sample holds other DNA sequences that translate to the same CDR3. This chain links TRBV6-6 with TRBJ1-2, with 9 nucleotides matching TRBD1. The CDR3 consists of 13 residues. J was trimmed by 2 bases and V by 6 bases; bases with no gene match: 1. The germline gives CDR1 MNHNY, CDR2 SVGAGI (reference sequence). The DNA of the CDR3 is TGTGCCAGCAGCGGACAGGGGAACTATGGCTACACCTTC. Its protein product is CASSGQGNYGYTF.

This chain uses TRBV6-6 with TRBJ2-1; TRBD2 matches 7 bases. The junction had 12 bases not matched to a gene; V was cut back by 11 bases and J by 5 bases. The CDR3 covers 14 residues. The germline CDR1 and CDR2 sequences are MNHNY and SVGAGI (reference sequence). CDR3 DNA: TGTGCCTCCCAAGGGGTGGGGAGGGACAATGAGCAGTTCTTC. Amino acid sequence: CASQGVGRDNEQFF.

A single count supports this clone. The chain joins TRBV6-5 to TRBJ1-5; TRBD1 aligns across 8 bases. J was trimmed by 3 bases and V by 6 bases; bases with no gene match: 7. From germline, CDR1 is MNHEY and CDR2 SVGAGI. This CDR3 spans 15 amino acids. The CDR3 nucleotides read TGTGCCAGCAGCTCAGACAGGGGATACAATCAGCCCCAGCATTTT. Translation gives CASSSDRGYNQPQHF.

This clone has a handful of counts. The CDR3 loop reads CASSSTTGGYEQYF. In nucleotides, the CDR3 is TGTGCCAGCAGCTCGACGACAGGAGGCTACGAGCAGTACTTC. This chain links TRBV11-2 with TRBJ2-7; D may be TRBD1 (6 bases). Germline V CDR1 and CDR2: SGHAT, FQNNGV. V gave up 4 bases and J gave up 3 bases, with 13 bases separating them. The CDR3 totals 14 residues.

Of note for this clone: At one of its ends the junction is not consistent with the germline gene, which may arise from a read error. The chain has TRBV10-3 and TRBJ1-5; possibly TRBD1 for D (6 bases). Germline lookup yields CDR1 ENHRY and CDR2 SYGVKD. There are 15 residues in the CDR3. The CDR3: CVISEWQGTNQPQHF. The CDR3 DNA reads TGTGTCATCAGTGAGTGGCAGGGGACCAATCAGCCCCAGCATTTT.

The V gene is TRBV20-1, the J gene TRBJ1-3; D gene unclear. This CDR3 is built from 11 residues. The ends were cut back, 3 bases at V and 5 bases at J, with 5 bases in the middle. Germline CDR1 reads DFQATT; CDR2 reads SNEGSKA (reference sequence). Here the CDR3 reads CSASDRNTIYF. The CDR3 DNA reads TGCAGTGCTAGTGACAGAAACACCATATATTTT.

Only one count was recorded for this clone. The J gene is TRBJ2-1, the V gene TRBV6-1; 7 nucleotides align to TRBD2. The CDR3 totals 14 residues. Germline-derived CDR1 and CDR2 are MNHNS and SASEGT. The trim removed 7 bases at V and 5 bases at J, leaving 8 bases unmatched. CDR3 DNA sequence: TGTGCCAGCATCCGGGACTACTACCACAATGAGCAGTTCTTC. Protein sequence: CASIRDYYHNEQFF.

The gene calls are TRBV7-2 and TRBJ1-1; D ambiguous. V lost 4 bases to trimming and J lost 2 bases, with 11 bases between them. The CDR3 consists of 14 residues. Germline CDR1 reads SGHTA; CDR2 reads FQGNSA. CDR3 residues: CASSSQAPNTEAFF. DNA of the CDR3: TGTGCCAGCAGCTCGCAGGCCCCCAACACTGAAGCTTTCTTT.

The rearrangement joins TRBV5-4 to TRBJ1-2; the match to TRBD1 covers 7 bases. Germline V gene lookup returns CDR1 SGHNT and CDR2 YYREEE (reference sequence). The CDR3 is 16 residues long. V lost 4 bases, J lost 0 bases, and 9 bases stayed unmatched. In DNA, the CDR3 is TGTGCCAGCAGCCCGACAGGGCAGTCCGCTAACTATGGCTACACCTTC. Translated, it gives CASSPTGQSANYGYTF.

The J gene is TRBJ2-3, the V gene TRBV7-3; D might be TRBD2 (6 bases). The CDR3 spans 12 residues. Germline V gives CDR1 SGHTA, CDR2 FQGTGA. V was cut by 3 bases and J by 6 bases, with 7 bases left in between. CDR3 loop: CASSLSGDTQYF. The CDR3 nucleotides are TGTGCCAGCAGCTTGAGCGGGGATACGCAGTATTTT.

The chain employs TRBV15 and TRBJ1-1; D is unclear. The CDR3 has 13 residues. The germline V gene has CDR1 LNHNV and CDR2 YYDKDF (reference sequence). V was trimmed by 5 bases and J by 6 bases, leaving 13 bases between them. CDR3 coding DNA: TGTGCCACCAGCCAAACAAAGATCTCTGAAGCTTTCTTT. It is translated as CATSQTKISEAFF.

V gene TRBV7-2 combines with J gene TRBJ2-2; D perhaps matches TRBD2 (7 bases). This CDR3 is built from 14 residues. Looked up from germline, CDR1 is SGHTA and CDR2 is FQGNSA. Trimming took 5 bases from V and 6 from J, leaving 13 bases between them. The DNA of the CDR3 is TGTGCCAGCAGCACGAGGGGGAGGGCCGGGGAGCTGTTTTTT. This codes for CASSTRGRAGELFF.

V usage is TRBV27 and J usage is TRBJ1-2, with 8 bases fitting TRBD1. The ends lost 7 bases at V and 6 bases at J; junction bases unmatched: 4. The CDR3 length is 12 residues. Germline V gene lookup returns CDR1 MNHEY and CDR2 SMNVEV (reference sequence). The DNA of the CDR3 is TGTGCCAGCAAGGACAGGGTCGATGGCTACACCTTC. Translated: CASKDRVDGYTF.